This T cell receptor beta chain was documented in a study of T cell changes during pregnancy in multiple sclerosis. The trim removed 2 bases at V and 0 bases at J, leaving 16 bases unmatched. Germline V gives CDR1 MNHEY, CDR2 SMNVEV (reference sequence). The CDR3 contains 21 residues. TCRdb's copy holds only in-frame clones and misses some; the assay was immunoSEQ multiplex PCR. The sample holds tens of thousands of clones; around 90% are singletons and the top ten take about 0.6%. The genes are TRBV27 and TRBJ2-6; 7 bases are a match to TRBD2. The source was CD4+ T cells from peripheral blood mononuclear cells, collected before pregnancy. The sequence was obtained from a female donor with multiple sclerosis, enrolled in a pregnancy study. CDR3 residues: CASSLTYKSAGDPSGANVLTF. Here the CDR3 DNA reads TGTGCCAGCAGTTTAACCTACAAAAGTGCGGGGGACCCCTCTGGGGCCAACGTCCTGACTTTC.